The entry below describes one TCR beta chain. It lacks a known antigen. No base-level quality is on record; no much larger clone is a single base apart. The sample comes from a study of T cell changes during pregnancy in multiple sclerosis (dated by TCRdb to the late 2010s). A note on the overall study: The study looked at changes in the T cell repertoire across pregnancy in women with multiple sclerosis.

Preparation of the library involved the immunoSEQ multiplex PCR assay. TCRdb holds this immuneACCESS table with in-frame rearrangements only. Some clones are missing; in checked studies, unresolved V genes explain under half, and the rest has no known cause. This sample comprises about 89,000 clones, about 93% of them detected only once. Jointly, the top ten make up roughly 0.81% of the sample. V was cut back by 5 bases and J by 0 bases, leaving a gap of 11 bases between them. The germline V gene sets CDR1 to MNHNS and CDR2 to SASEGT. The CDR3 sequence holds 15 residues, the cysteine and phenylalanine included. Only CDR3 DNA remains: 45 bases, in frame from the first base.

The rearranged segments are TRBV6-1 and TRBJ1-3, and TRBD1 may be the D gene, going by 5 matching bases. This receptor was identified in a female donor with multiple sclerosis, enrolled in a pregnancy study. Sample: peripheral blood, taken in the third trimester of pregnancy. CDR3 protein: CASSTRQSSGNTIYF. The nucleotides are TGTGCCAGCAGTACCCGACAGTCCTCTGGAAACACCATATATTTT.